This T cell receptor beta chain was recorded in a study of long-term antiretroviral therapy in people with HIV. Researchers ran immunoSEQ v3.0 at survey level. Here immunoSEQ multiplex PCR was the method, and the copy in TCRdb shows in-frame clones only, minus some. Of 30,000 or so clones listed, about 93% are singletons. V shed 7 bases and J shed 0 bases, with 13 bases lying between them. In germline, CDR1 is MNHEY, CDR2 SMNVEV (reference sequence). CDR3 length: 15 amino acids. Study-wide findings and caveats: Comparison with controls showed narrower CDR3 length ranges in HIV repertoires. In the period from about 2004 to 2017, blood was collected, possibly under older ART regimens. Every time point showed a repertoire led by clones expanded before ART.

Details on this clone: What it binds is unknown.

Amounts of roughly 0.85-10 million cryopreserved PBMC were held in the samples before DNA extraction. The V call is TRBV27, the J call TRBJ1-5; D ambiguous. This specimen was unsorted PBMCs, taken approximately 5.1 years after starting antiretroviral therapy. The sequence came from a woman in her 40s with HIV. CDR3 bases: TGTGCCAGCACCCCATTGGGGAATAGCAATCAGCCCCAGCATTTT. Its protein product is CASTPLGNSNQPQHF.